The 16 T cell receptor beta chains listed next were all sequenced from one sample in a study of identical twins. Each CDR3 protein is one row after TCRdb ran MiXCR on the 5' RACE reads. The data hold 350,000 or so distinct CDR3 sequences, with roughly 9% observed a single time. The sample comprised naive T cells sorted from blood. The receptors shown here come from a woman aged 50 to 65 in good health.

Only a few counts were recorded for this clonotype. The rearrangement joins TRBV7-8 to TRBJ2-3, with TRBD2 identical over 7 bases. CDR3 length equals 15 residues. The germline CDR1 and CDR2 sequences are SGHVS and FQNEAQ. J gave up 4 bases and V 5 bases, and 9 bases lay outside the gene matches. CDR3 amino acids: CASSTREVVPDTQYF. DNA for the CDR3: TGTGCCAGCAGCACTCGGGAGGTTGTCCCAGATACGCAGTATTTT.

This clonotype was counted only a few times. This chain links TRBV7-2 with TRBJ2-3; 11 bases match TRBD2. CDR3 length: 18 residues. V trimming: 2 bases; J trimming: 0 bases; junction bases outside the gene matches: 7. In germline, CDR1 is SGHTA, CDR2 FQGNSA. The CDR3 nucleotides read TGTGCCAGCAGCTTAACAGGCAGACTAGCGGGAAGCACAGATACGCAGTATTTT. The encoded protein is CASSLTGRLAGSTDTQYF.

J is TRBJ1-1 and V is TRBV3-1; no clear D. CDR1 and CDR2 (germline): LGHDT, YNNKEL (reference sequence). There are 11 residues in the CDR3. V was shortened by 6 bases and J by 1 base, with 3 bases between the two germline ends. As DNA, the CDR3 is TGTGCCAGCAGACCGAACACTGAAGCTTTCTTT. It encodes CASRPNTEAFF.

The chain is built from TRBV20-1 and TRBJ1-1; weak D call: TRBD1 (6 bases). The CDR3 runs 11 residues. Looked up from germline, CDR1 is DFQATT and CDR2 is SNEGSKA (reference sequence). CDR3 sequence reads: CGTTGVLEAFF. The CDR3 nucleotides are TGCGGAACGACAGGTGTGCTTGAAGCTTTCTTT.

V is TRBV27 and J is TRBJ2-3; D remains ambiguous. Between the trimmed V and J ends, which lost 5 bases and 5 bases, there was a span of 11 bases. The CDR3 spans 13 residues. Germline CDR1 and CDR2: MNHEY and SMNVEV (reference sequence). The CDR3 DNA reads TGTGCCAGCAGTAAATACGGCCAAGATACGCAGTATTTT. Translation: CASSKYGQDTQYF.

In this sample, this clonotype turned up a few times. The J gene is TRBJ1-5, the V gene TRBV6-5; D gene uncertain. Deletions cut 0 bases from V and 6 bases from J, with 6 bases between. This CDR3 is built from 13 residues. Germline CDR1 MNHEY, CDR2 SVGAGI. The CDR3 DNA reads TGTGCCAGCAGTTACTCGAGGACTCAGCCCCAGCATTTT. Protein: CASSYSRTQPQHF.

This clonotype was recorded a few times. The chain uses TRBV5-1 and TRBJ2-1, with TRBD2 matching over 13 bases. Germline-derived CDR1 and CDR2 are SGHRS and YFSETQ. This CDR3 spans 17 amino acids. J gave up 6 bases and V 0 bases, and 6 bases lay outside the gene matches. The DNA for the CDR3 is TGCGCCAGCAGCTTGGATCCGACTAGCGGGAGGATCAATGAGCAGTTCTTC. Translating it yields CASSLDPTSGRINEQFF.

The CDR3 is CSVELEQFF. In DNA form, the CDR3 reads TGCAGCGTTGAACTTGAGCAGTTCTTC. V gene TRBV29-1 combines with J gene TRBJ2-1; no clear D gene. The CDR3 is 9 amino acids. Trimming cost V 2 bases and J 9 bases, with 2 bases left between them. Looked up from germline, CDR1 is SQVTM and CDR2 is ANQGSEA.

This clonotype was detected only a few times. The chain joins TRBV12-3 or TRBV12-4 to TRBJ1-2; weak D call: TRBD1 (6 bases). Trimming took off 3 bases at V and 8 bases at J, with 13 bases between the two ends. This CDR3 is 13 amino acids long. For the CDR3, the DNA is TGTGCCAGCAGTTTTTCCAGGGGTGAGGGCTACACCTTC. Its translation is CASSFSRGEGYTF.

This clonotype was recorded many times. The chain has TRBV25-1 and TRBJ1-2; unclear D gene. This CDR3 is 15 amino acids long. V was trimmed by 6 bases and J by 0 bases, leaving 14 bases between them. CDR1 is MGHDK, CDR2 SYGVNS, per germline. The CDR3 region is CASRPPGDPNYGYTF. The CDR3 DNA reads as TGTGCCAGCAGACCCCCCGGGGATCCTAACTATGGCTACACCTTC.

This clonotype was seen only a few times. This chain joins TRBV12-3 or TRBV12-4 and TRBJ2-1, with 15 bases aligning to TRBD2. V lost 3 bases to trimming and J lost 11 bases; unmatched junction nucleotides: 8. The CDR3 runs to 16 residues. The CDR3 protein is CASSLTPGTSGRQQFF. Here the CDR3 DNA reads TGTGCCAGCAGTTTGACCCCCGGGACTAGCGGGAGGCAGCAGTTCTTC.

This clonotype was recorded many times. This chain links TRBV24-1 with TRBJ1-1; D possibly corresponds to TRBD1 (6 bases). V lost 7 bases and J 3 bases, leaving 8 bases between the germline ends. CDR3 size: 12 residues. Germline V gene lookup returns CDR1 KGHDR and CDR2 SFDVKD. CDR3 residues: CATSAGDTEAFF. CDR3 sequence (DNA): TGTGCCACCAGCGCAGGGGACACTGAAGCTTTCTTT.

Note on this clonotype: A junction end diverges from the germline sequence, so it may reflect a read error. This chain joins TRBV7-8 and TRBJ2-6; TRBD1 is a possible D gene (7 bases). Germline loops: CDR1 SGHVS, CDR2 FQNEAQ. This CDR3 is built from 19 residues. The CDR3 loop reads CASSLATGPNDAGANVLTF. DNA of the CDR3: TGTGCCAGCAGCCTAGCGACAGGGCCCAATGATGCTGGGGCCAACGTCCTGACTTTC.

The J gene is TRBJ2-7, the V gene TRBV5-1; D gene ambiguous. The germline V gene has CDR1 SGHRS and CDR2 YFSETQ. V was clipped by 0 bases and J by 7 bases, with 14 bases between them. This CDR3 region has 14 residues. The DNA of the CDR3 is TGCGCCAGCAGCTTGGCCTGGGGTGATGAGGAGCAGTACTTC. It codes for CASSLAWGDEEQYF. Filled out from reference TRBV5-1 and TRBJ2-7, the complete variable domain reads KAGVTQTPRYLIKTRGQQVTLSCSPISGHRSVSWYQQTPGQGLQFLFEYFSETQRNKGNFPGRFSGRQFSNSRSEMNVSTLELGDSALYLCASSLAWGDEEQYFGPGTRLTVT.

The chain is built from TRBV24-1 and TRBJ2-7; possible D gene TRBD1, 6 bases. The CDR3 totals 13 residues. V lost 6 bases to trimming and J lost 6 bases, with 14 bases between them. CDR1 and CDR2 from the germline V gene are KGHDR and SFDVKD. The CDR3 sequence: CATSRAGAGEQYF. The CDR3 DNA reads as TGTGCCACCAGTAGGGCAGGGGCTGGCGAGCAGTACTTC.

The chain recombines TRBV27 with TRBJ2-7; 7 positions agree with TRBD2. The CDR3 length is 14 residues. Germline-derived CDR1 and CDR2 are MNHEY and SMNVEV (reference sequence). Trimming at V came to 3 bases and at J to 2 bases, leaving 4 bases not matched to a gene. The CDR3 loop reads CASSFAGVTYEQYF. DNA for the CDR3: TGTGCCAGCAGTTTCGCGGGAGTGACCTACGAGCAGTACTTC.